This T cell receptor (beta chain) was obtained from a study of blood T cell repertoires in COVID-19. Background on the study: From T cells, B-cell-depleted T cells, or PBMCs came the material, which was cDNA or gDNA.

Original data processing: Amplifying reference gene primers gave estimates of nucleated cell counts. Profiled with immunoSEQ multiplex PCR; TCRdb holds only in-frame clones, not every one. D and trimming were read from the DNA, whereas the V and J calls and clone size are those reported in that table. Here the sample spans some 490,000 clones, approximately 91% being singletons. Residents of over 20 US areas, aged roughly 18 to 89 years, made up the participants. Assignment of participants to cohorts was predicated upon participant-reported clinical history. The receptor was derived from an older woman who had recovered from COVID-19. Sequenced input: PBMCs or T cells enriched from blood (not recorded which).

CDR3 nucleotides: TGTGCCAGCAGCCCTCGACAGGGTCAGCCCCAGCATTTT. Translated: CASSPRQGQPQHF. V and J are TRBV3-1 (or the pseudogene TRBV3-2) and TRBJ1-5; 7 bases are shared with TRBD1. There are 13 residues in the CDR3. Germline values: CDR1 LGHDT, CDR2 YNNKEL (reference sequence). V lost 4 bases and J lost 6; bases outside the gene matches: 3.